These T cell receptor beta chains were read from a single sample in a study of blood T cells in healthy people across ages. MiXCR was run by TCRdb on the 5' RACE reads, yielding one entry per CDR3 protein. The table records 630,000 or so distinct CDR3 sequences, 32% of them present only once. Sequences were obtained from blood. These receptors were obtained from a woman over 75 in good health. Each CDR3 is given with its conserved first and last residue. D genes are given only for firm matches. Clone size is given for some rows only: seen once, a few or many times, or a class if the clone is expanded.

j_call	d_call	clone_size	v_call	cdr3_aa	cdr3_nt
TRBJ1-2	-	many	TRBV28	CASTSNYGYTF	TGTGCCAGCACCTCTAACTATGGCTACACCTTC
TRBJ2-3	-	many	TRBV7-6	CASSRGPSTDTQYF	TGTGCCAGCAGTCGGGGGCCGAGCACAGATACGCAGTATTTT
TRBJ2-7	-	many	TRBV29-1	CSVADGSYEQYF	TGCAGCGTTGCAGACGGGTCCTACGAGCAGTACTTC
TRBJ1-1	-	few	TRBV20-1	CSARGTRGMNTEAFF	TGCAGTGCTAGGGGGACCAGGGGCATGAACACTGAAGCTTTCTTT
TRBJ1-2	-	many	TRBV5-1	CASSLAFRTETNYGYTF	TGCGCCAGCAGCTTGGCCTTTCGGACAGAAACTAACTATGGCTACACCTTC
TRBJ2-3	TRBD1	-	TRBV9	CAGSVEPGWTGGRSTQYF	TGTGCCGGCAGCGTGGAACCTGGCTGGACAGGGGGTCGAAGTACGCAGTATTTT
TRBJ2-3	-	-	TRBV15	CATSRDGGNTDTQYF	TGTGCCACCAGCAGAGATGGGGGTAACACAGATACGCAGTATTTT
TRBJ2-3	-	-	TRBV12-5	CASGWSGRTDTQYF	TGTGCTAGTGGTTGGTCAGGCCGCACAGATACGCAGTATTTT
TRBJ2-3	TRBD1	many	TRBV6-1	CASSSDRVSTDTQYF	TGTGCCAGCAGCTCTGACAGGGTGTCAACAGATACGCAGTATTTT
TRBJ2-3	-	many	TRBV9	CASSVATGDHTDTQYF	TGTGCCAGCAGCGTAGCTACGGGGGACCACACAGATACGCAGTATTTT
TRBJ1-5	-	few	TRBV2	CASSIISLMGQPQHF	TGTGCCAGCAGCATTATAAGTTTGATGGGTCAGCCCCAGCATTTT
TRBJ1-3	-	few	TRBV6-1	CASSEDPGAGNTIYF	TGTGCCAGCAGTGAAGATCCGGGGGCTGGAAACACCATATATTTT
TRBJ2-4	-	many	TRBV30	CAWSGQAKNIQYF	TGTGCCTGGAGTGGACAGGCCAAAAACATTCAGTACTTC
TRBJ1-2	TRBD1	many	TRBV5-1	CASSLGHRGSRDGYTF	TGCGCCAGCAGCTTGGGGCACAGGGGCTCCCGTGACGGCTACACCTTC
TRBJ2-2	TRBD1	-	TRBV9	CASSVGRGPRELFF	TGTGCCAGCAGCGTAGGCAGGGGGCCTAGGGAGCTGTTTTTT
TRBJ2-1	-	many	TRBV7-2	CASSLGGTAYNEQFF	TGTGCCAGCAGCTTAGGAGGCACAGCCTACAATGAGCAGTTCTTC
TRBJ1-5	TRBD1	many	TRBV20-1	CSASPQGVAQPQHF	TGCAGTGCTAGTCCACAGGGGGTCGCTCAGCCCCAGCATTTT
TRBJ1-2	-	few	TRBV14	CASSQDRGSRRYTF	TGTGCCAGCAGCCAAGACAGGGGCTCCCGTCGCTACACCTTC
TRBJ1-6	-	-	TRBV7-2	CASSSPPGPPSRFPLHF	TGTGCCAGCAGCTCTCCACCGGGGCCCCCTTCGAGGTTTCCCCTCCACTTT
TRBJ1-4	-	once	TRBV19	CASTPGLTRGEKLFF	TGTGCCAGTACTCCGGGACTCACTCGAGGTGAAAAACTGTTTTTT
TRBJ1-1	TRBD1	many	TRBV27	CASSFRGQDTEAFF	TGTGCCAGCAGTTTCAGGGGGCAGGACACTGAAGCTTTCTTT
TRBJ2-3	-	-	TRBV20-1	CSAEPGSWGTDTQYF	TGCAGTGCCGAACCCGGGAGTTGGGGAACAGATACGCAGTATTTT
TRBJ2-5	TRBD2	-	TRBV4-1	CASSQEEGEGKGDAQYF	TGCGCCAGCAGCCAAGAAGAAGGGGAGGGAAAAGGAGATGCGCAGTACTTC
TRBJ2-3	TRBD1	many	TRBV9	CASSVGGQGTTDTQYF	TGTGCCAGCAGCGTAGGCGGACAGGGGACCACAGATACGCAGTATTTT
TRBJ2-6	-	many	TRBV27	CASGGIAGANVLTF	TGTGCCAGCGGAGGTATCGCGGGGGCCAACGTCCTGACTTTC
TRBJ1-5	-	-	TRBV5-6	CASSFRGLGNQPQHF	TGTGCCAGCAGCTTCCGGGGGCTTGGCAATCAGCCCCAGCATTTT
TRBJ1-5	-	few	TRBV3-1	CASSQAGQSNQPQHF	TGTGCCAGCAGCCAAGCCGGGCAGAGCAATCAGCCCCAGCATTTT
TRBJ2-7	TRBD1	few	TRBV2	CASSSGQVLGYEQYF	TGTGCCAGCAGCTCGGGACAGGTCCTTGGCTACGAGCAGTACTTC
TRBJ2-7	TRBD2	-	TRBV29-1	CSVASGSYEQYF	TGCAGCGTTGCTAGCGGCTCCTACGAGCAGTACTTC
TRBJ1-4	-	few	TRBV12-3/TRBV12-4	CASGKFSGSEKLFF	TGTGCCAGCGGGAAATTTTCCGGTAGTGAAAAACTGTTTTTT
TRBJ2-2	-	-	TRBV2	CASSEDGQTNTGELFF	TGTGCCAGCAGTGAAGATGGACAGACGAACACCGGGGAGCTGTTTTTT
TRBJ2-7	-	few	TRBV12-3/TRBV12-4	CASSFDHYEQYF	TGTGCCAGCAGTTTCGATCACTACGAGCAGTACTTC
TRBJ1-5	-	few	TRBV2	CASSSGTSSNQPQHF	TGTGCCAGCAGTTCCGGGACCAGTAGCAATCAGCCCCAGCATTTT
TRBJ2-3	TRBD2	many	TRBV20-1	CSVPSGGAIDTQYF	TGCAGTGTTCCTAGCGGGGGGGCCATCGATACGCAGTATTTT
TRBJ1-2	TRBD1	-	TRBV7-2	CASSFGTGPYGYTF	TGTGCCAGCAGCTTCGGGACAGGACCATATGGCTACACCTTC
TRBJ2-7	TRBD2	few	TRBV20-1	CSASPIPGLAGGFYEQYF	TGCAGTGCTAGCCCAATCCCGGGACTAGCGGGGGGATTCTACGAGCAGTACTTC
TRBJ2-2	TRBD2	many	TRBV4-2	CASSQELAGATNTGELFF	TGTGCCAGCAGCCAAGAACTAGCGGGGGCTACGAACACCGGGGAGCTGTTTTTT
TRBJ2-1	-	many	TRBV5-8	CASSLGRQAVSSYNEQFF	TGTGCCAGCAGCTTGGGAAGACAGGCCGTTAGCTCCTACAATGAGCAGTTCTTC
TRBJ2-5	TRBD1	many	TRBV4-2	CASSQQQGARETQYF	TGTGCCAGCAGCCAACAACAGGGGGCGAGGGAGACCCAGTACTTC
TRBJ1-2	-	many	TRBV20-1	CSARKLGDYGYTF	TGCAGTGCTAGAAAGCTTGGTGACTATGGCTACACCTTC
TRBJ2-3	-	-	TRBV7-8	CASSLSSSNTQYF	TGTGCCAGCAGCCTTAGTAGCTCCAATACGCAGTATTTT
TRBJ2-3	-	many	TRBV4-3	CASSQAGSIIQYF	TGCGCCAGCAGCCAAGCGGGTAGTATCATTCAGTATTTT
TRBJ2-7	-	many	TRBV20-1	CSARDFGSGSYEQYF	TGCAGTGCTAGAGACTTCGGGAGTGGATCCTACGAGCAGTACTTC
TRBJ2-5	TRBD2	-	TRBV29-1	CSVEDWLADQETQYF	TGCAGCGTTGAAGATTGGCTAGCGGACCAAGAGACCCAGTACTTC
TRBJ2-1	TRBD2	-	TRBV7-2	CASSSWGSGDYNEQFF	TGTGCCAGCAGCTCGTGGGGTAGCGGGGACTACAATGAGCAGTTCTTC
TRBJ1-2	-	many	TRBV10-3	CAISGTLGGYTF	TGTGCCATCAGCGGGACGCTCGGTGGCTACACCTTC
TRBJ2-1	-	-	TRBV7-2	CASSLDGTPEQFF	TGTGCCAGCAGCTTAGATGGGACCCCTGAGCAGTTCTTC
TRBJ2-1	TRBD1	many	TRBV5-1	CASSGDSSSYNEQFF	TGCGCCAGCAGCGGGGACAGTAGCTCCTACAATGAGCAGTTCTTC
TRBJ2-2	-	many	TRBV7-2	CASSLVRAGELFF	TGTGCCAGCAGCTTAGTGCGCGCCGGGGAGCTGTTTTTT
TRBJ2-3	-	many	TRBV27	CASSSGWKVDTQYF	TGTGCCAGCAGTTCAGGGTGGAAAGTAGATACGCAGTATTTT
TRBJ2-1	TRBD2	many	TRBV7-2	CASSSLSSGGAYEQFF	TGTGCCAGCAGCTCGCTATCTAGCGGGGGGGCCTATGAGCAGTTCTTC
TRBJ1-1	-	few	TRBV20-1	CSARPQGGEAFF	TGCAGTGCTAGACCCCAGGGTGGCGAGGCTTTCTTT
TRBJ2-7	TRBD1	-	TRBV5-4	CASSLADRPYYEQYF	TGTGCCAGCAGCTTGGCGGACAGGCCGTACTACGAGCAGTACTTC
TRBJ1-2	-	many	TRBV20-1	CSARDRGAYGYTF	TGCAGTGCTAGAGATCGAGGGGCCTATGGCTACACCTTC
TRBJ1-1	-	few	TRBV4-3	CASSQEQGGLNTEAFF	TGCGCCAGCAGCCAAGAGCAGGGAGGGCTTAACACTGAAGCTTTCTTT
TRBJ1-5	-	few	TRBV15	CATSRDIRKGGRQPQHF	TGTGCCACCAGCAGAGATATCCGAAAGGGGGGTCGTCAGCCCCAGCATTTT